Following are 18 T cell receptor beta chains from one sample sequenced in a study of patients and donors after allogeneic stem cell transplantation. From the RT-PCR reads, TCRdb called clonotypes with MiXCR, one entry per CDR3 protein. The table records approximately 200,000 distinct CDR3 sequences, 12% to 15% of them present only once. Sequences were obtained from blood, either unsorted or a sorted T cell fraction (not recorded which). These receptors were taken from a human donor who was either an allogeneic HSCT recipient or a stem cell or donor lymphocyte infusion donor (not recorded which). It is not recorded whose cells these are; they may come from a transplant donor.

This clonotype was found many times. The chain combines TRBV3-1 with TRBJ2-4; 14 bases agree with TRBD2. V trimming: 4 bases; J trimming: 4 bases; junction bases outside the gene matches: 0. Germline-derived CDR1 and CDR2 are LGHDT and YNNKEL (reference sequence). The CDR3 has 15 residues. CDR3 amino acids: CASSRTSGGKNIQYF. CDR3 bases: TGTGCCAGCAGCCGGACTAGCGGGGGGAAAAACATTCAGTACTTC.

The chain employs TRBV20-1 and TRBJ2-3; D gene unclear. Trimming shortened V by 1 base and J by 0 bases, and 5 bases separated the two germline ends. The CDR3 is made up of 13 amino acids. Germline V gene lookup returns CDR1 DFQATT and CDR2 SNEGSKA (reference sequence). CDR3 amino acids: CSARGSSTDTQYF. CDR3 DNA sequence: TGCAGTGCTAGAGGATCCAGCACAGATACGCAGTATTTT.

Comment on this clonotype: Possible read error: a much larger clone is one base away. The J gene is TRBJ2-1, the V gene TRBV3-1, with D uncertain. The CDR3 extends over 10 amino acids. Per germline, CDR1 LGHDT and CDR2 YNNKEL (reference sequence). CDR3 protein: CPSSQDILFF. The CDR3, as DNA: TGTCCCAGCAGCCAAGATATTTTGTTCTTC.

The chain recombines TRBV2 with TRBJ2-3; tentatively, D is TRBD1 (6 bases). Germline V gene lookup returns CDR1 SNHLY and CDR2 FYNNEI. Trimming took off 7 bases at V and 2 bases at J, with 16 bases between the two ends. This CDR3 comprises 15 residues. The CDR3, as DNA: TGTGCCAGCACCACGGGGACAACTATCACAGATACGCAGTATTTT. Translating it yields CASTTGTTITDTQYF. Combining the CDR3 with reference TRBV2 and TRBJ2-3 gives the whole variable domain EPEVTQTPSHQVTQMGQEVILRCVPISNHLYFYWYRQILGQKVEFLVSFYNNEISEKSEIFDDQFSVERPDGSNFTLKIRSTKLEDSAMYFCASTTGTTITDTQYFGPGTRLTVL.

The DNA of the CDR3 is TGTGCCAGCAGCGGCAGTGGGGCTCAGCCCCAGCATTTT. It translates to CASSGSGAQPQHF. V usage is TRBV7-9 and J usage is TRBJ1-5; D might be TRBD1 (5 bases). CDR1 and CDR2 from the germline V gene are SEHNR and FQNEAQ (reference sequence). This CDR3 contains 13 residues. The V end lost 5 bases, the J end lost 6 bases, and 11 bases lay between the germline ends. Variable domain in full (rest from reference TRBV7-9 and TRBJ1-5): DTGVSQNPRHKITKRGQNVTFRCDPISEHNRLYWYRQTLGQGPEFLTYFQNEAQLEKSRLLSDRFSAERPKGSFSTLEIQRTEQGDSAMYLCASSGSGAQPQHFGDGTRLSIL.

This clonotype turned up a few times. One end of the junction fails to match germline, which may point to a read error. The gene calls are TRBV7-7 and TRBJ2-7; possible D gene TRBD1, 5 bases. Germline V gene data show CDR1 as SSHAT and CDR2 as FNYEAQ (reference sequence). The CDR3 covers 13 residues. The CDR3 sequence is CASSLGDGAEQYF. The CDR3 DNA sequence: TGTGCTAGCAGCTTAGGCGATGGGGCAGAGCAGTACTTC.

The chain employs TRBV5-1 and TRBJ2-5; no clear D. CDR3 length equals 15 residues. V was pared by 0 bases and J by 5 bases, with 14 bases between. The germline CDR1 and CDR2 sequences are SGHRS and YFSETQ. Here the CDR3 DNA reads TGCGCCAGCAGCTTGGAAGCCGGTAATATGGAGACCCAGTACTTC. It codes for CASSLEAGNMETQYF.

This clonotype has just a few counts. This chain links TRBV6-2 or TRBV6-3 with TRBJ1-1; no definite D call. V shed 4 bases and J shed 4 bases, with 10 bases lying between them. CDR1 is MNHEY, CDR2 SVGEGT, per germline. The CDR3 runs to 13 residues. The DNA of the CDR3 is TGTGCCAGCAGTTGGTTGTTACGCACTGAAGCTTTCTTT. Translation: CASSWLLRTEAFF.

There are a few counts of this clonotype. J is TRBJ2-7 and V is TRBV11-1; D could derive from TRBD1 or TRBD2 (5 bases each). The V gene lost 4 bases and the J gene lost 1 base, with 23 bases spanning the gap. The CDR3 totals 18 residues. Germline V gives CDR1 SGHAT, CDR2 FQDESV (reference sequence). The CDR3: CASSSTLSGTTRSYEQYF. The DNA for the CDR3 is TGTGCCAGCAGCTCAACCCTATCTGGGACGACGAGGTCCTACGAGCAGTACTTC.

This clonotype occurred a few times. The J gene is TRBJ2-7, the V gene TRBV2; D unresolved. Trimming left V 5 bases short and J 6 bases short, with 11 bases between. CDR1 and CDR2 (germline): SNHLY, FYNNEI. This CDR3 has 12 residues. This CDR3 reads CASSQSFREQYF. The CDR3 DNA reads TGTGCCAGCAGTCAATCTTTTCGCGAGCAGTACTTC.

This clonotype has a handful of counts. The chain joins TRBV5-1 to TRBJ1-1; D not certain. The CDR3 runs 14 residues. V was shortened by 4 bases and J by 4 bases, with 14 bases between the two germline ends. The V gene's germline CDR1 is SGHRS and CDR2 YFSETQ. CDR3 loop: CASSTLRRGTEAFF. CDR3 nucleotides: TGCGCCAGCAGCACTTTACGTCGGGGCACTGAAGCTTTCTTT.

This clonotype was observed at least ten times. The CDR3 DNA is TGTGCCAGCAGTAAAACAGGGGCGGCCGGGGAGCTGTTTTTT. Amino acid sequence: CASSKTGAAGELFF. The gene calls are TRBV6-1 and TRBJ2-2, with 7 positions matching TRBD1. Germline CDR1 is MNHNS and CDR2 is SASEGT. J lost 6 bases, V lost 5 bases, and 6 bases had no gene match. The CDR3 is 14 amino acids.

This clonotype was seen at least ten times. This rearrangement joins TRBV24-1 to TRBJ2-1, with 11 bases identical to TRBD2. The V segment lost 7 bases and the J segment 8 bases; nucleotides outside the gene matches: 6. The CDR3 is 14 residues long. Looked up from germline, CDR1 is KGHDR and CDR2 is SFDVKD. The CDR3 here is CATRTSGIFYEQFF. For the CDR3, the DNA is TGTGCCACCAGGACTAGCGGGATTTTCTATGAGCAGTTCTTC.

This clonotype was found a few times. The genes are TRBV20-1 and TRBJ2-7, with TRBD2 matching 10 bases. CDR1 and CDR2 from the germline V gene are DFQATT and SNEGSKA (reference sequence). This CDR3 is built from 16 residues. V trimming: 0 bases; J trimming: 2 bases; junction bases outside the gene matches: 7. The CDR3 region has the DNA TGCAGTGCTAGAGATCTAAGCGGGGGGGAGACCTACGAGCAGTACTTC. The encoded protein is CSARDLSGGETYEQYF.

The rearrangement uses TRBV6-2 or TRBV6-3 and TRBJ1-1; 7 positions agree with TRBD1. This CDR3 is 13 amino acids long. Germline V gives CDR1 MNHEY, CDR2 SVGEGT. Unmatched junction bases numbered 7, after V lost 0 bases and J lost 12 bases. For the CDR3, the DNA is TGTGCCAGCAGTTACTCAGAAGACAGGGAAACTTTCTTT. This translates into CASSYSEDRETFF.

The V gene is TRBV20-1, the J gene TRBJ2-1; 11 nucleotides match TRBD2. The ends lost 6 bases at V and 10 bases at J; junction bases unmatched: 11. The CDR3 has 14 amino acids. The germline gives CDR1 DFQATT, CDR2 SNEGSKA (reference sequence). CDR3 nucleotides: TGCAGTGCCGTAACGCCCGGGACTAGCGGAGAGCAGTTCTTC. Translation: CSAVTPGTSGEQFF.

This clonotype has at least ten counts. A clone one base away is much larger, so this may be a read error. This sequence joins TRBV11-2 and TRBJ1-1, with D possibly TRBD1 on 5 matching bases. Trimming left V 4 bases short and J 0 bases short, with 6 bases between. Germline V lookup: CDR1 SGHAT, CDR2 FQNNGV. The CDR3 contains 13 residues. The CDR3 region is CASSSDMNTEAFF. Here the CDR3 DNA reads TGTGCCAGCAGCTCGGACATGAACACTGAAGCTTTCTTT.

The V call is TRBV30, the J call TRBJ2-2; TRBD1 aligns across 7 bases. Germline assignment: CDR1 GTSNPN and CDR2 SVGIG (reference sequence). The CDR3 has 15 residues. With V trimmed by 4 bases and J by 0 bases, 5 bases remained unmatched. CDR3 bases: TGTGCCTGGAACCGGGACAGCTCGAACACCGGGGAGCTGTTTTTT. Protein product: CAWNRDSSNTGELFF.